The 11 T cell receptor beta chains in this list originate from one sample, sequenced in a study of T cells in Graves' hyperthyroidism and ophthalmopathy. The CDR3 regions of TCR beta were amplified from RNA transcripts. HTBI primers were employed in a first-round RT-PCR of the TCR CDR3. From the multiplex PCR reads, TCRdb called clonotypes with MiXCR, one entry per CDR3 protein. The profile shows under 300,000 distinct CDR3 sequences, 20% to 25% of them singletons. Sequencing was done on a sample of blood. The receptors were sampled from a man aged 25 to 40 with Graves' ophthalmopathy.

The sample holds many counts of this clonotype. The chain has TRBV29-1 and TRBJ2-7; D ambiguous. The CDR3 consists of 14 residues. CDR1 and CDR2 (germline): SQVTM, ANQGSEA. Deletions cut 0 bases from V and 4 bases from J, with 13 bases between. CDR3 region: CSVEDRNERYEQYF. DNA for the CDR3: TGCAGCGTTGAAGATCGGAACGAAAGGTACGAGCAGTACTTC.

In its sample, this clonotype was seen many times. V usage is TRBV11-2 and J usage is TRBJ1-1; D remains ambiguous. The CDR3 has 13 residues. V gave up 1 base and J gave up 4 bases, with 7 bases separating them. Germline CDR1 reads SGHAT; CDR2 reads FQNNGV. As DNA, the CDR3 is TGTGCCAGCAGCTTAGTGATGGGCACTGAAGCTTTCTTT. This gives the protein CASSLVMGTEAFF. Using reference TRBV11-2 and TRBJ1-1 for the parts outside the CDR3, the full variable domain is EAGVAQSPRYKIIEKRQSVAFWCNPISGHATLYWYQQILGQGPKLLIQFQNNGVVDDSQLPKDRFSAERLKGVDSTLKIQPAKLEDSAVYLCASSLVMGTEAFFGQGTRLTVV.

This clonotype was observed a few times. The V call is TRBV2, the J call TRBJ1-5; D uncertain. V was shortened by 3 bases and J by 6 bases, with 12 bases between the two germline ends. Looked up from germline, CDR1 is SNHLY and CDR2 is FYNNEI. The CDR3 totals 14 residues. CDR3 sequence: CASSDVGRSQPQHF. DNA of the CDR3: TGTGCCAGCAGTGACGTAGGTAGGTCTCAGCCCCAGCATTTT.

This clonotype has just a few counts. The chain has TRBV11-1 and TRBJ1-6; D unresolved. V gave up 1 base and J gave up 8 bases, with 9 bases separating them. From germline, CDR1 is SGHAT and CDR2 FQDESV (reference sequence). The CDR3 loop spans 14 amino acids. The CDR3 DNA reads TGTGCCAGCAGCTTAGGGGAGTTGGATTCACCCCTCCACTTT. It specifies CASSLGELDSPLHF. Complete variable domain (other parts from reference TRBV11-1 and TRBJ1-6): EAEVAQSPRYKITEKSQAVAFWCDPISGHATLYWYRQILGQGPELLVQFQDESVVDDSQLPKDRFSAERLKGVDSTLKIQPAELGDSAMYLCASSLGELDSPLHFGNGTRLTVT.

The table lists this clonotype with many counts. The chain employs TRBV5-6 and TRBJ2-1; 7 bases are a match to TRBD1. The V and J ends lost 0 bases and 2 bases, in that order; junction bases with no gene match: 5. From germline, CDR1 is SGHDT and CDR2 YYEEEE. There are 16 residues in the CDR3. The CDR3 bases are TGTGCCAGCAGCTTGGATCAGGGGGTCACCTACAATGAGCAGTTCTTC. Translating gives CASSLDQGVTYNEQFF.

This clonotype was counted between two and nine times. The chain employs TRBV3-1 and TRBJ1-2; no definite D call. Deletions cut 3 bases from V and 7 bases from J, with 9 bases between. This CDR3 has 12 amino acids. Germline V gives CDR1 LGHDT, CDR2 YNNKEL (reference sequence). This CDR3 reads CASSQLHSGYTF. The CDR3 DNA follows: TGTGCCAGCAGCCAGTTGCACAGTGGCTACACCTTC.

This rearrangement joins TRBV27 to TRBJ2-5, with D maybe TRBD1 (6 bases). Germline V lookup: CDR1 MNHEY, CDR2 SMNVEV (reference sequence). CDR3 length: 16 residues. V was cut by 4 bases and J by 2 bases, with 17 bases left in between. CDR3 amino acids: CASSSRPRDTQETQYF. The DNA of the CDR3 is TGTGCCAGCAGTTCCAGACCTCGGGACACGCAAGAGACCCAGTACTTC.

V gene TRBV7-9 combines with J gene TRBJ2-5, with 8 bases matching TRBD2. Germline V gene data show CDR1 as SEHNR and CDR2 as FQNEAQ (reference sequence). This CDR3 comprises 15 residues. The V segment lost 2 bases and the J segment 5 bases; nucleotides outside the gene matches: 7. The CDR3 nucleotides read TGTGCCAGCAGCTTACGGGGGGGCGCGGGGGAGACCCAGTACTTC. Protein: CASSLRGGAGETQYF.

This clonotype has a handful of counts. This chain joins TRBV29-1 and TRBJ2-1, with 11 bases that match TRBD2. The germline V gene has CDR1 SQVTM and CDR2 ANQGSEA. CDR3 length equals 17 residues. V dropped 0 bases and J dropped 5; count of bases not matched to a gene: 9. This CDR3 reads CSVEDPYSGREDNEQFF. The CDR3 nucleotides read TGCAGCGTTGAAGATCCGTATAGCGGGAGGGAAGACAATGAGCAGTTCTTC.

The CDR3, as DNA: TGTGCCAGCAGTTTTCAGACAGGGTCGAACACTGAAGCTTTCTTT. The encoded protein is CASSFQTGSNTEAFF. The V call is TRBV27, the J call TRBJ1-1; 7 nucleotides align to TRBD1. Germline assignment: CDR1 MNHEY and CDR2 SMNVEV (reference sequence). The CDR3 extends over 15 amino acids. J gave up 1 base and V 3 bases, and 5 bases lay outside the gene matches.

About this clonotype itself: With a much larger clone just one base away, this may be a read error. This rearrangement joins TRBV2 to TRBJ2-3; TRBD2 is a possible D gene (6 bases). Between the trimmed V and J ends, which lost 10 bases and 2 bases, there was a span of 19 bases. The CDR3 length is 15 residues. Germline V gene data show CDR1 as SNHLY and CDR2 as FYNNEI. CDR3 DNA: TGTGCCATCACGGTGGGGGAGGTACCCACAGATACGCAGTATTTT. It codes for CAITVGEVPTDTQYF.